This T cell receptor (beta chain) was recovered during a study of T cell responses to AZD1222 COVID-19 vaccine. Turning to the study itself: Timing groups of about 4 and about 12 weeks for second doses were pooled.

Germline V lookup: CDR1 LNHDA, CDR2 SQIVND (reference sequence). This CDR3 contains 12 residues. V was shortened by 3 bases and J by 7 bases, with 9 bases between the two germline ends. To note about this clone: The antigen remains unidentified. This CDR3 is also generated by other DNA sequences in the sample.

Findings and limits, study-wide: Just a handful of people given AZD1222 tested seropositive at baseline. Donor demographics were predominantly white British with a female majority; clonal diversity may be underestimated. The study reported that nearly half of spike-specific TCRs target unmutated variant regions.

Generated by immunoSEQ multiplex PCR, the TCRdb table keeps only in-frame clones and is missing some. Counted here are about 170,000 clones, just under 95% occurring once; the ten biggest clones make up 1.6%. The sample consisted of peripheral blood, taken on day 0 of AZD1222 vaccination. V and J are TRBV19 and TRBJ1-1, with unresolved D. This TCR derives from an adult in good health. The CDR3 here is CASSIFGSEAFF. The CDR3 coding sequence is TGTGCCAGTAGTATTTTCGGGAGTGAAGCTTTCTTT.